This T cell receptor beta chain was found in a study of shared T cell receptors in the human thymus. Clones were sequenced by immunoSEQ multiplex PCR, and TCRdb holds only the in-frame ones, with some missing. The profile shows some 760,000 clones, around 85% of them singletons. The same data also contributed to another study, on human thymus T cells. That source adds: Resections from corrective heart surgery supplied the thymus tissue.

Sequencing was performed on thymocytes. This TCR came from a girl under three years old with a congenital heart defect.

The DNA of the CDR3 is TGTGCCAGTAGCCGGGCCGACACTGACAGATTTTTCTACAATGAGCAGTTCTTC. Translated, it gives CASSRADTDRFFYNEQFF. This chain joins TRBV19 and TRBJ2-1; perhaps TRBD1 as D (5 bases). The CDR3 extends over 18 amino acids. Per the germline V gene, CDR1 is LNHDA and CDR2 is SQIVND (reference sequence). The V and J ends lost 6 bases and 3 bases respectively, with 24 bases between them. Based on the CDR3 plus reference TRBV19 and TRBJ2-1, the full variable domain is DGGITQSPKYLFRKEGQNVTLSCEQNLNHDAMYWYRQDPGQGLRLIYYSQIVNDFQKGDIAEGYSVSREKKESFPLTVTSAQKNPTAFYLCASSRADTDRFFYNEQFFGPGTRLTVL.